The 11 T cell receptor beta chains reported below all come from one sample, sequenced in a study of blood T cell repertoires in COVID-19. TCRdb's copy holds only in-frame clones and misses some; the assay was immunoSEQ multiplex PCR. The sample includes about 130,000 clones, approximately 83% seen only once; the top ten take approximately 12%. The specimen was peripheral blood. These receptors all stem from a man between 60 and 75 years old with acute or convalescent COVID-19.

The rearrangement joins TRBV2 to TRBJ2-4, with a tentative D call TRBD1 (5 bases). There are 13 residues in the CDR3. V was clipped by 9 bases and J by 0 bases, with 9 bases between them. Germline CDR1 and CDR2: SNHLY and FYNNEI. The CDR3 coding sequence is TGTGCCAGTGGACAACTAGCCAAAAACATTCAGTACTTC. It codes for CASGQLAKNIQYF. The whole variable domain, remainder taken from reference TRBV2 and TRBJ2-4, is EPEVTQTPSHQVTQMGQEVILRCVPISNHLYFYWYRQILGQKVEFLVSFYNNEISEKSEIFDDQFSVERPDGSNFTLKIRSTKLEDSAMYFCASGQLAKNIQYFGAGTRLSVL.

V gene TRBV5-1 combines with J gene TRBJ2-2; 8 bases line up with TRBD2. V shed 3 bases and J 3 bases; nucleotides not matched to a gene: 7. The V gene's germline CDR1 is SGHRS and CDR2 YFSETQ. CDR3 size: 16 residues. CDR3 DNA: TGCGCCAGCAGCTCTTTCAGCGGGGGATACACCGGGGAGCTGTTTTTT. Protein product: CASSSFSGGYTGELFF. Filled out from reference TRBV5-1 and TRBJ2-2, the complete variable domain reads KAGVTQTPRYLIKTRGQQVTLSCSPISGHRSVSWYQQTPGQGLQFLFEYFSETQRNKGNFPGRFSGRQFSNSRSEMNVSTLELGDSALYLCASSSFSGGYTGELFFGEGSRLTVL.

A word on this clone: An end of the junction differs from the germline gene, which may be a read error. CDR3 sequence reads: CASSFGGQETQYF. The CDR3 coding sequence is TGTGCTAGCAGCTTCGGCGGGCAAGAGACCCAGTACTTC. V gene TRBV7-7 combines with J gene TRBJ2-5, with a weak D call TRBD2 (5 bases). CDR3 length: 13 amino acids. From germline, CDR1 is SSHAT and CDR2 FNYEAQ (reference sequence).

The chain recombines TRBV5-1 with TRBJ1-2; a possible D gene is TRBD1 (5 bases). V dropped 0 bases and J dropped 6 bases, with 12 bases sitting between them. The CDR3 contains 14 residues. Germline loops: CDR1 SGHRS, CDR2 YFSETQ. In DNA, the CDR3 is TGCGCCAGCAGCTTGGAGGGATCCAGGGATGGCTACACCTTC. The encoded protein is CASSLEGSRDGYTF.

CDR3 amino acids: CASRALLTGPEEPQHF. For the CDR3, the DNA is TGTGCCAGCAGGGCCCTCCTGACAGGGCCGGAGGAGCCCCAGCATTTT. V gene TRBV25-1 combines with J gene TRBJ1-5, with 7 positions matching TRBD1. This CDR3 has 16 residues. In germline, CDR1 is MGHDK, CDR2 SYGVNS. J lost 8 bases, V lost 6 bases, and 16 bases had no gene match. The whole variable domain, remainder taken from reference TRBV25-1 and TRBJ1-5, is EADIYQTPRYLVIGTGKKITLECSQTMGHDKMYWYQQDPGMELHLIHYSYGVNSTEKGDLSSESTVSRIRTEHFPLTLESARPSHTSQYLCASRALLTGPEEPQHFGDGTRLSIL.

The genes are TRBV28 and TRBJ1-4, with D tentatively TRBD1 (6 bases). The CDR3 length is 12 residues. The V end was cut by 10 bases, the J end by 2 bases, with 8 bases between. CDR1 is MDHEN, CDR2 SYDVKM, per germline. CDR3: CAIQGTNEKLFF. Here the CDR3 DNA reads TGTGCCATACAGGGTACTAATGAAAAACTGTTTTTT.

The chain carries TRBV2 and TRBJ1-2, with TRBD1 as a possible D gene (6 bases). Germline V lookup: CDR1 SNHLY, CDR2 FYNNEI. The CDR3 totals 14 residues. The V end lost 3 bases, the J end lost 8 bases, and 16 bases lay between the germline ends. The DNA of the CDR3 is TGTGCCAGCAGTGAGGGGACATCCGTAAGGGGCTACACCTTC. Translating it yields CASSEGTSVRGYTF.

The CDR3 DNA is TGTGCCATCAGTGACCCGACTAGCCTTGAGCAGTTCTTC. Translation: CAISDPTSLEQFF. The rearrangement links TRBV10-3 to TRBJ2-1; TRBD2 matches at 7 bases. Germline trimming cut 3 bases from V and 9 bases from J; bases unmatched to any gene: 5. Germline values: CDR1 ENHRY, CDR2 SYGVKD. The CDR3 totals 13 residues.

V is TRBV6-5 and J is TRBJ1-5; D may be TRBD1 (6 bases). V gave up 5 bases and J gave up 7 bases, with 18 bases separating them. Germline V gene lookup returns CDR1 MNHEY and CDR2 SVGAGI. The CDR3 consists of 15 residues. In DNA, the CDR3 is TGTGCCAGCAGTATGGGCAGGGGAAGAGGACAGCCCCAGCATTTT. This encodes CASSMGRGRGQPQHF.

The V call is TRBV18, the J call TRBJ2-7; maybe TRBD2 (5 bases). The CDR3 loop spans 14 amino acids. CDR1 is KGHSH and CDR2 is LQKENI in the germline V gene. V lost 4 bases, J lost 2 bases, and 12 bases lay in between. CDR3 sequence (DNA): TGTGCCAGCTCACAGGACTTGCAAACCTACGAGCAGTACTTC. Translating gives CASSQDLQTYEQYF.

The V gene is TRBV5-4, the J gene TRBJ1-2; 11 bases agree with TRBD1. V was clipped by 0 bases and J by 10 bases; unmatched bases: 8. Looked up from germline, CDR1 is SGHNT and CDR2 is YYREEE (reference sequence). The CDR3 extends over 15 amino acids. Written as DNA, the CDR3 is TGTGCCAGCAGCTTGGCCTTGGGACAGGGGGTTGACTACACCTTC. This encodes CASSLALGQGVDYTF.